The rows below give T cell receptor beta chains drawn from one sample of a study of tumor-infiltrating lymphocytes in glioblastoma multiforme. TCRdb processed the multiplex PCR reads anew with MiXCR; each CDR3 protein has one entry. The data contain 10,000 or so distinct CDR3 sequences, about 72% of them singletons. The sequencing sample was made of brain tumor tissue. Source of these receptors: a male donor with glioblastoma. CDR3s include the opening cysteine and the closing phenylalanine or tryptophan.

TRBJ2-1	TRBV29-1	CGVGGTSGNYNEQFF
TRBJ2-5	TRBV11-2	CASSLDIQETQYF
TRBJ2-7	TRBV12-3/TRBV12-4	CASSLAGNRANEQYF
TRBJ1-4	TRBV5-4	CAGSADRNVNEKLFF
TRBJ1-1	TRBV11-3	CASSFSGNMNTEAFF
TRBJ2-3	TRBV4-1	CASSQDLSGGIDTQYF
TRBJ2-1	TRBV11-3	CASSPGEENEQFF
TRBJ2-1	TRBV6-2/TRBV6-3	CASRPGGVNEQFF
TRBJ2-1	TRBV5-5	CASSFRGWSSGGNEQFF
TRBJ2-7	TRBV20-1	CSAIRAASGNPYVQYF
TRBJ2-1	TRBV11-2	CASSLGDRDEQFF
TRBJ2-1	TRBV11-3	CTSSSRGECEHFF
TRBJ1-4	TRBV7-9	CASSSSRGEGSEKLFF
TRBJ2-3	TRBV11-1	CARSLISGPTDTQYF
TRBJ2-1	TRBV5-1	CASSLDLAGGPHNEQFF
TRBJ2-2	TRBV20-1	CSASPREDTGELFF
TRBJ1-1	TRBV19	CARSKAGDTEAFF
TRBJ2-1	TRBV7-3	CTSSLTPAGDYNNEQFF
TRBJ2-3	TRBV20-1	CSALRTVMTLNTQYF
TRBJ2-2	TRBV12-3/TRBV12-4	CASTPPSTGSNTGELFF
TRBJ2-1	TRBV11-2	CASSRRQGANEQFF
TRBJ1-4	TRBV20-1	CSAGEEEVPAEEKLSF
TRBJ1-5	TRBV20-1	CSASVDNQPQHF
TRBJ2-3	TRBV4-1	CASSQGWGSTDTQYF
TRBJ2-1	TRBV11-2	CASSQAISSYNEQFF
TRBJ2-3	TRBV11-2	CASSLGGAGGYTDTQYF
TRBJ2-1	TRBV11-2	CASIPLARVCKEQFF
TRBJ2-7	TRBV4-1	CASSRGLAVVQYF
TRBJ1-4	TRBV4-1	CTSSERGNEKLFF
TRBJ2-7	TRBV11-3	CASSLARGYEQYF
TRBJ2-1	TRBV29-1	CSVGVLQGDNEQFF
TRBJ2-5	TRBV5-4	CASSEGFKRDQETQYF
TRBJ1-1	TRBV29-1	CSVEGREPTEAFF
TRBJ2-1	TRBV12-3/TRBV12-4	CAATRYNEQFF
TRBJ2-1	TRBV20-1	CSATLSMKYNEQFF
TRBJ2-4	TRBV6-5	CASSYSQDLAKNIQYF
TRBJ2-5	TRBV6-2/TRBV6-3	CASSTTTGRLETQYF
TRBJ1-1	TRBV29-1	CSVDGQQIRKGAFF
TRBJ1-2	TRBV29-1	CSVWEQGAGYTF
TRBJ2-7	TRBV5-1	CASSLLGPAYEQYF
TRBJ2-5	TRBV6-6	CASSYETSGGETQYF
TRBJ2-7	TRBV20-1	CSDSGQGSISYKQYF
TRBJ2-3	TRBV6-5	CASSYSMRVTDTQYF
TRBJ2-1	TRBV11-2	CANSSVGGLLFNEQFF
-	TRBV20-1	CSVRRDSTPTDTQHF
TRBJ1-3	TRBV29-1	CSARDRVSGNTIYF
TRBJ2-2	TRBV11-2	CASNRRGMDTWELFF
TRBJ2-2	TRBV6-4	CASRPPGDTGELFF
TRBJ2-2	TRBV10-3	CATLTPNTGELFF
TRBJ2-1	TRBV29-1	CSFGGRQGGNDQFF
TRBJ1-1	TRBV30	CAWNRDYTEAFF
TRBJ1-3	TRBV11-3	CASSRRGSGNTIYF
TRBJ2-7	TRBV7-8	CASSPTSGTNEQYF